The text below deals with one T cell receptor (beta chain). The target of this receptor is not known. No per-base quality is available; no much larger clone lies one base away. Receptor libraries were prepared by 5' RACE. Sequenced using a NextSeq 500. In the TCR library protocol, unique molecular identifiers were attached to individual cDNA molecules to correct for PCR bias and sequencing error. Both TCR alpha and beta chains were sequenced, and tight co-correlation was observed between alpha and beta sequence abundances in each sample. The paper's processing steps were these. Decombinator V4 was used to annotate TCR sequences for V gene, J gene and CDR3. TCRs were defined as expanded if a significant change between any two time points was detected under a Poisson model with p below 0.0001. Abundances of TCRs were expressed as counts per million after normalisation to the total number of TCRs sequenced in each sample. TRAV1-2 paired with TRAJ12, TRAJ20 or TRAJ33 defined MAIT TCRs, while TRAV10 paired with TRAJ18 defined iNKT TCRs. VDJdb, accessed 1 November 2021, was searched for CMV, EBV and SARS-CoV-2 annotated TCRs, excluding TCRs annotated for multiple antigens. The raw public data were reprocessed by TCRdb itself: fastp quality trimming at Q25, MiXCR clonotype calling, in-frame beta chains only. One record per CDR3 amino acid sequence lists the most common genes and DNA. The V and J calls were determined by TCRdb, not by the authors. The sample contains about 77,000 distinct CDR3 sequences, 9% to 15% of them found a single time. The top ten clonotypes cover 15% of the sample.

This sample stems from a study of early T cells in non-severe SARS-CoV-2 infection listed by TCRdb under 2021. As for the study more broadly: Because TCR sequencing was done on bulk RNA from unsorted whole blood, the alpha and beta chains could not be paired. The investigation overall reported the following: VDJdb matching was skewed toward anti-spike CD8 responses and likely underestimated virus-specific expansions by missing private and CD4 specificities.

V ends up 5 bases short and J 7 bases short, with an unmatched junction base count of 11. The CDR3, from cysteine to phenylalanine, totals 16 residues. Only the CDR3 region is kept as DNA, spanning 48 bases read in frame from base 1. The germline V gene supplies CDR1 SGHVS and CDR2 FNYEAQ. The study was a case-control design nested within a healthcare worker cohort in London, UK, with weekly nasopharyngeal swab PCR tests and blood sampling. Healthcare workers were recruited between 23 and 31 March 2020, during the week of the UK lockdown, and were followed weekly for up to about 15 weeks. The sequencing here drew on whole blood, taken at baseline. The clonotype comes from an adult who was a healthcare worker with PCR-confirmed SARS-CoV-2 infection or an uninfected control (not recorded which). The donor label of this sample is uncertain. The rearranged chain carries TRBV7-6 and TRBJ2-2; 9 bases in the middle match TRBD2. The CDR3 region reads CASSRDLTSGSGELFF. The nucleotide sequence is TGTGCCAGCAGCCGAGATCTGACTAGCGGAAGCGGGGAGCTGTTTTTT.